A selection of T cell receptor beta chains follows, all from one sample in a study of T cell responses to AZD1222 COVID-19 vaccine. Data came from immunoSEQ multiplex PCR; TCRdb stores just in-frame clones and leaves some out. The sample comprises around 160,000 clones, around nine tenths of which are singletons, and roughly 5% rests with the top ten. The sequenced sample was peripheral blood, obtained on day 0 of AZD1222 vaccination. Source of these receptors: an adult in good health. The CDR3 runs from the conserved cysteine through the conserved F or W. The D gene is left open where the match is weak. Clone size is not always given. Where it is, it says once, few, many or a class for expanded clones.

clone_size: .; j_call: TRBJ2-2; d_call: TRBD2; v_call: TRBV6-2/TRBV6-3; cdr3_nt: TGTGCCAGCAGTCATTCGGAATTTAGCGGGGGTGAAACCGGGGAGCTGTTTTTT; cdr3_aa: CASSHSEFSGGETGELFF
clone_size: .; j_call: TRBJ2-7; d_call: .; v_call: TRBV6-5; cdr3_nt: TGTGCCAGCAGTCCGAGCATTCCACCCTACGAGCAGTACTTC; cdr3_aa: CASSPSIPPYEQYF
clone_size: .; j_call: TRBJ1-6; d_call: TRBD1; v_call: TRBV19; cdr3_nt: TGTGCCAGTAGTAGACGCGAACAGGGGGGCCGGTATAATTCACCCCTCCACTTT; cdr3_aa: CASSRREQGGRYNSPLHF
clone_size: few; j_call: TRBJ1-5; d_call: .; v_call: TRBV2; cdr3_nt: TGTGCCAGCAGTGCAGATAGCAATCAGCCCCAGCATTTT; cdr3_aa: CASSADSNQPQHF
clone_size: .; j_call: TRBJ1-4; d_call: .; v_call: TRBV2; cdr3_nt: TGTGCCAGCAGTTCGGACGGGTCAACTAATGAAAAACTGTTTTTT; cdr3_aa: CASSSDGSTNEKLFF
clone_size: .; j_call: TRBJ1-2; d_call: TRBD1; v_call: TRBV2; cdr3_nt: TGTGCCAGCAGCCTCACAGGGGCGTATGGCTATGGCTACACCTTC; cdr3_aa: CASSLTGAYGYGYTF
clone_size: .; j_call: TRBJ2-2; d_call: .; v_call: TRBV20-1; cdr3_nt: TGCAGTGCTAGTAAAGGCAGAGGAGGAACCGGGGAGCTGTTTTTT; cdr3_aa: CSASKGRGGTGELFF
clone_size: .; j_call: TRBJ1-1; d_call: TRBD1; v_call: TRBV29-1; cdr3_nt: TGCAGCGTTGGCTGGACAGGGAACACTGAAGCTTTCTTT; cdr3_aa: CSVGWTGNTEAFF
clone_size: .; j_call: TRBJ1-1; d_call: .; v_call: TRBV19; cdr3_nt: TGTGCCAGTAGTATTTGGGAGGGCGGCACTGAAGCTTTCTTT; cdr3_aa: CASSIWEGGTEAFF
clone_size: .; j_call: TRBJ1-2; d_call: .; v_call: TRBV19; cdr3_nt: TGTGCCAGTGGATGGGGGGTCTATGGCTACACCTTC; cdr3_aa: CASGWGVYGYTF
clone_size: .; j_call: TRBJ1-6; d_call: TRBD1; v_call: TRBV25-1; cdr3_nt: TGTGCCAGCAGGGCCGGACAGGGCTCCTATAATTCACCCCTCCACTTT; cdr3_aa: CASRAGQGSYNSPLHF
clone_size: .; j_call: TRBJ2-5; d_call: .; v_call: TRBV4-3; cdr3_nt: TGCGCCAGCAGCCAAGTGAGGGGGGACTCGCAAGAGACCCAGTACTTC; cdr3_aa: CASSQVRGDSQETQYF
clone_size: medium-sized; j_call: TRBJ1-6; d_call: .; v_call: TRBV9; cdr3_nt: TGTGCCAGCAGCCTACAGGAGAGCTCCTATAATTCACCCCTCCACTTT; cdr3_aa: CASSLQESSYNSPLHF
clone_size: .; j_call: TRBJ2-2; d_call: TRBD2; v_call: TRBV5-5; cdr3_nt: TGTGCCAGCAGCGAGCCAGCGGGAGTTGGTACCGGGGAGCTGTTTTTT; cdr3_aa: CASSEPAGVGTGELFF
clone_size: .; j_call: TRBJ1-5; d_call: .; v_call: TRBV4-1; cdr3_nt: TGCGCCAGCAGTCGCCTGCCGGGAAGCAATCAGCCCCAGCATTTT; cdr3_aa: CASSRLPGSNQPQHF
clone_size: .; j_call: TRBJ2-7; d_call: TRBD1; v_call: TRBV9; cdr3_nt: TGTGCCAGCAGCGTAGAAGGGACAGGGGGTCGACAGTACTTC; cdr3_aa: CASSVEGTGGRQYF
clone_size: once; j_call: TRBJ2-1; d_call: TRBD1; v_call: TRBV28; cdr3_nt: TGTGCCAGCAGTTCCGGGACAGCCCAAAACAATGAGCAGTTCTTC; cdr3_aa: CASSSGTAQNNEQFF
clone_size: .; j_call: TRBJ1-6; d_call: .; v_call: TRBV9; cdr3_nt: TGTGCCAGCAGGGGACCGGGTTACTATAATTCACCCCTCCACTTT; cdr3_aa: CASRGPGYYNSPLHF
clone_size: .; j_call: TRBJ1-6; d_call: TRBD1; v_call: TRBV7-2; cdr3_nt: TGTGCCAGCAGCCCGACAGGGCAGGCCGGTCTGTCCTATAATTCACCCCTCCACTTT; cdr3_aa: CASSPTGQAGLSYNSPLHF
clone_size: .; j_call: TRBJ2-4; d_call: .; v_call: TRBV7-9; cdr3_nt: TGTGCCTCTGAGGGGGGTCGGACCAAAAACATTCAGTACTTC; cdr3_aa: CASEGGRTKNIQYF
clone_size: .; j_call: TRBJ2-7; d_call: .; v_call: TRBV2; cdr3_nt: TGTGCCACCCAAATCATCGCGGATAATCGGTACTTC; cdr3_aa: CATQIIADNRYF
clone_size: .; j_call: TRBJ2-7; d_call: .; v_call: TRBV19; cdr3_nt: TGTGCCAGTAGTATGGTAGGGGGACATTGGGACGAGCAGTACTTC; cdr3_aa: CASSMVGGHWDEQYF
clone_size: .; j_call: TRBJ2-5; d_call: .; v_call: TRBV3-1/TRBV3-2; cdr3_nt: TGTGCCAGCAGCCAAGATCTAGGAGGGAAAGAGACCCAGTACTTC; cdr3_aa: CASSQDLGGKETQYF
clone_size: .; j_call: TRBJ1-1; d_call: .; v_call: TRBV4-1; cdr3_nt: TGCGCCAGCAGCCAGCCAGGGGCAGGCGCTGAAGCTTTCTTT; cdr3_aa: CASSQPGAGAEAFF
clone_size: .; j_call: TRBJ2-1; d_call: .; v_call: TRBV4-3; cdr3_nt: TGCGCCAGCAGCCAAGGGGGTTCTAGCGATAGGGCCTACAATGAGCAGTTCTTC; cdr3_aa: CASSQGGSSDRAYNEQFF
clone_size: .; j_call: TRBJ1-1; d_call: TRBD1; v_call: TRBV2; cdr3_nt: TGTGCCCTCCTTCCGGGCAGGGGGACTGAAGCTTTCTTT; cdr3_aa: CALLPGRGTEAFF
clone_size: .; j_call: TRBJ1-1; d_call: .; v_call: TRBV6-5; cdr3_nt: TGTGCCAGCAGTTACGCACAACGAGCCAACACTGAAGCTTTCTTT; cdr3_aa: CASSYAQRANTEAFF
clone_size: .; j_call: TRBJ1-5; d_call: TRBD1; v_call: TRBV6-5; cdr3_nt: TGTGCCAGCAGTTTCTCACAGGGGGGTATTGGGCCCCAGCATTTT; cdr3_aa: CASSFSQGGIGPQHF
clone_size: .; j_call: TRBJ2-5; d_call: TRBD1; v_call: TRBV24-1; cdr3_nt: TGTGCCACCAGTGCCGCTACAGGGGCGGGAGAGACCCAGTACTTC; cdr3_aa: CATSAATGAGETQYF
clone_size: .; j_call: TRBJ1-3; d_call: TRBD1; v_call: TRBV4-2; cdr3_nt: TGTGCCAGCAGCCAAGATCCGCAGGGGGCGCATGGAAACACCATATATTTT; cdr3_aa: CASSQDPQGAHGNTIYF
clone_size: once; j_call: TRBJ1-1; d_call: .; v_call: TRBV7-9; cdr3_nt: TGTGCCAGCAGCGCGACAGGAATGAACACTGAAGCTTTCTTT; cdr3_aa: CASSATGMNTEAFF
clone_size: once; j_call: TRBJ1-6; d_call: .; v_call: TRBV15; cdr3_nt: TGTGCCACCAGCAGAGAAAATTCACCCCTCCACTTT; cdr3_aa: CATSRENSPLHF
clone_size: once; j_call: TRBJ2-5; d_call: TRBD2; v_call: TRBV5-4; cdr3_nt: TGTGCCAGCAGCTTCGGGCGGGAGCGCGGTACGGAGACCCAGTACTTC; cdr3_aa: CASSFGRERGTETQYF
clone_size: .; j_call: TRBJ2-3; d_call: .; v_call: TRBV2; cdr3_nt: TGTGCCAGCAGCCCTGACGGGGATACGCAGTATTTT; cdr3_aa: CASSPDGDTQYF
clone_size: .; j_call: TRBJ2-6; d_call: TRBD2; v_call: TRBV7-2; cdr3_nt: TGTGCCAGCAGCCGGGGACTAGCGGGAGGTGCTGGGGCCAACGTCCTGACTTTC; cdr3_aa: CASSRGLAGGAGANVLTF
clone_size: once; j_call: TRBJ2-7; d_call: .; v_call: TRBV5-1; cdr3_nt: TGCGCCAGCAGCCGCCGAAGTAGCGACTCCTACGAGCAGTACTTC; cdr3_aa: CASSRRSSDSYEQYF
clone_size: .; j_call: TRBJ1-5; d_call: .; v_call: TRBV28; cdr3_nt: TGTGCCAGCACCCCTGGGCAGGGCGGAAATCAGCCCCAGCATTTT; cdr3_aa: CASTPGQGGNQPQHF
clone_size: .; j_call: TRBJ1-6; d_call: TRBD1; v_call: TRBV5-1; cdr3_nt: TGCGCCAGCAGCTCTTGGACACAGGGGGTGGAGAATTCACCCCTCCACTTT; cdr3_aa: CASSSWTQGVENSPLHF
clone_size: .; j_call: TRBJ2-3; d_call: .; v_call: TRBV6-4; cdr3_nt: TGTGCCAGCAGTGAACTAAGCTCCACAGATACGCAGTATTTT; cdr3_aa: CASSELSSTDTQYF
clone_size: .; j_call: TRBJ2-1; d_call: .; v_call: TRBV12-3/TRBV12-4; cdr3_nt: TGTGCCAGCAGTTTTTCCCCAGAGCAGTTCTTC; cdr3_aa: CASSFSPEQFF
clone_size: .; j_call: TRBJ2-1; d_call: .; v_call: TRBV2; cdr3_nt: TGTGCCAGCGCAAGGGGCCGAGAGACCAACAATGAGCAGTTCTTC; cdr3_aa: CASARGRETNNEQFF
clone_size: .; j_call: TRBJ2-1; d_call: .; v_call: TRBV27; cdr3_nt: TGTGCCAGCAGTTTATCGGTACCAGGGTTGTACAATGAGCAGTTCTTC; cdr3_aa: CASSLSVPGLYNEQFF
clone_size: .; j_call: TRBJ1-2; d_call: TRBD1; v_call: TRBV4-1; cdr3_nt: TGCGCCAGCAGCCAGGCCGGGACAGGGGTCTATGGCTACACCTTC; cdr3_aa: CASSQAGTGVYGYTF
clone_size: .; j_call: TRBJ2-1; d_call: .; v_call: TRBV20-1; cdr3_nt: TGCAGTGCCAAGGTCGTGTCTGAGCAGTTCTTC; cdr3_aa: CSAKVVSEQFF
clone_size: .; j_call: TRBJ1-6; d_call: .; v_call: TRBV15; cdr3_nt: TGTGCCACCAGCAGAGCCCCCCGGGGGGTTTCACCCCTCCACTTT; cdr3_aa: CATSRAPRGVSPLHF
clone_size: .; j_call: TRBJ1-2; d_call: TRBD1; v_call: TRBV6-6; cdr3_nt: TGTGCCAGCAGTCACCCACCCGGGACAGGGGGCGCAGGGGGCTACACCTTC; cdr3_aa: CASSHPPGTGGAGGYTF
clone_size: .; j_call: TRBJ2-6; d_call: .; v_call: TRBV6-5; cdr3_nt: TGTGCCAGCGGGGCGGTGGGCTCTGGGGCCAACGTCCTGACTTTC; cdr3_aa: CASGAVGSGANVLTF
clone_size: .; j_call: TRBJ1-6; d_call: TRBD1; v_call: TRBV27; cdr3_nt: TGTGCCAGCAGCCCCGACAGGGCGGGAAATTCACCCCTCCACTTT; cdr3_aa: CASSPDRAGNSPLHF
clone_size: .; j_call: TRBJ2-1; d_call: .; v_call: TRBV18; cdr3_nt: TGTGCCAGCTCACCCGAGCAAAGCTCCTACAATGAGCAGTTCTTC; cdr3_aa: CASSPEQSSYNEQFF
clone_size: .; j_call: TRBJ1-4; d_call: TRBD1; v_call: TRBV6-6; cdr3_nt: TGTGCCAGCAGTTCCAGGGGGGCAACTAATGAAAAACTGTTTTTT; cdr3_aa: CASSSRGATNEKLFF
clone_size: .; j_call: TRBJ1-5; d_call: .; v_call: TRBV11-2; cdr3_nt: TGTGCCAGCACCCCCCCGGGCCCAACGCCCCAGCATTTT; cdr3_aa: CASTPPGPTPQHF
clone_size: .; j_call: TRBJ2-7; d_call: .; v_call: TRBV4-1; cdr3_nt: TGCGCCAGCAGCCAAGAAGCGGGCTCCTACGAGCAGTACTTC; cdr3_aa: CASSQEAGSYEQYF
clone_size: .; j_call: TRBJ1-2; d_call: TRBD1; v_call: TRBV23-1; cdr3_nt: TGCGCCAGCAGTCATTTCTACATACTCGGACAGGCGGAAGGCTACACCTTC; cdr3_aa: CASSHFYILGQAEGYTF
clone_size: .; j_call: TRBJ2-2; d_call: TRBD1; v_call: TRBV5-6; cdr3_nt: TGTGCCAGCAGCTCCCGGGACAGGGGGACGAACACCGGGGAGCTGTTTTTT; cdr3_aa: CASSSRDRGTNTGELFF
clone_size: .; j_call: TRBJ1-3; d_call: TRBD1; v_call: TRBV2; cdr3_nt: TGTGCCAGCCGGGACAGGGGGGGTGGAAACACCATATATTTT; cdr3_aa: CASRDRGGGNTIYF
clone_size: .; j_call: TRBJ2-7; d_call: .; v_call: TRBV6-1; cdr3_nt: TGTGCCAGCAGTGAAGCGCTAAACTACGAGCAGTACTTC; cdr3_aa: CASSEALNYEQYF
clone_size: .; j_call: TRBJ2-6; d_call: .; v_call: TRBV5-1; cdr3_nt: TGCGCCAGCAGCTTGGCTTCAGGCGCCAGCTCTGGGGCCAACGTCCTGACTTTC; cdr3_aa: CASSLASGASSGANVLTF